A single sample gave rise to the 5 T cell receptor beta chains below, sequenced in a study of blood T cell repertoires in COVID-19. Here immunoSEQ multiplex PCR was the method, and the copy in TCRdb shows in-frame clones only, minus some. The sample consists of about 280,000 clones, 70% to 90% of them appearing once. What was sequenced was peripheral blood. The receptors derive from a woman in her 70s with acute or convalescent COVID-19.

Remarks on this clone: This same CDR3 is encoded by further DNA sequences in the sample. The V gene is TRBV27, the J gene TRBJ1-2; 10 positions agree with TRBD1. The V gene end was trimmed by 6 bases and the J gene end by 5 bases; junction bases not matched to a gene: 3. CDR3 length equals 13 residues. CDR1 is MNHEY, CDR2 SMNVEV, per germline (reference sequence). The CDR3 bases are TGTGCCAGCAGCCGACAGGGGGCGTATGGCTACACCTTC. Protein: CASSRQGAYGYTF.

The chain carries TRBV5-1 and TRBJ1-5; no clear D. Germline V gene lookup returns CDR1 SGHRS and CDR2 YFSETQ. V shed 0 bases and J shed 8 bases, with 15 bases lying between them. The CDR3 extends over 15 amino acids. The CDR3 bases are TGCGCCAGCAGCTTGGCGGGCAGCCCGGGAGAGCCCCAGCATTTT. Protein sequence: CASSLAGSPGEPQHF.

The chain couples TRBV18 to TRBJ2-3; weak D call: TRBD1 (6 bases). CDR3 length equals 19 residues. V lost 3 bases and J 0 bases, leaving 22 bases between the germline ends. CDR1 and CDR2 (germline): KGHSH, LQKENI. CDR3 DNA: TGTGCCAGCTCACCGAATTCCCCTGGGGGCCTATCTAGCACAGATACGCAGTATTTT. Translating gives CASSPNSPGGLSSTDTQYF.

The chain uses TRBV5-1 and TRBJ1-5; D possibly corresponds to TRBD1 (6 bases). The V and J ends lost 0 bases and 3 bases respectively, with 10 bases between them. The CDR3 is 15 residues long. Per germline, CDR1 SGHRS and CDR2 YFSETQ. For the CDR3, the DNA is TGCGCCAGCAGCTTGGATCAGGGGTTCAATCAGCCCCAGCATTTT. Encoded protein: CASSLDQGFNQPQHF.

The rearrangement links TRBV2 to TRBJ2-3, with D perhaps TRBD2 (6 bases). CDR3 length equals 14 residues. V lost 6 bases to trimming and J lost 2 bases, with 12 bases between them. Per germline, CDR1 SNHLY and CDR2 FYNNEI. CDR3 amino acids: CASSRDLLTDTQYF. The CDR3 coding sequence is TGTGCCAGCAGCCGGGACTTACTCACAGATACGCAGTATTTT.